This T cell receptor (beta chain) was identified in a study of shared clonotypes between healthy human individuals. Turning to the study itself: Each donor's CD8 memory used one plate, CD8 naive two, each CD4 subset three.

General study results and limits: Shared clonotypes: 4.5% to 6% naive CD4, around 3.7% naive CD8, around 2.4% memory CD4, under 0.5% memory CD8.

Naivety among CD8 cells was defined by CD45RO negativity and positive CCR7 selection, thereby excluding terminally differentiated effector memory CD45RA+ cells. Regarding this clone: Antigen unknown.

Every immunoSEQ plate was one replicate of a subset's evenly spread DNA. The table came from immunoSEQ multiplex PCR; TCRdb's copy has only in-frame clones and leaves some out. The top ten hold about 0.12% of the sample, which has hundreds of thousands of clones, 96% seen once. The CDR3 is made up of 17 amino acids. Germline CDR1 MDHEN, CDR2 SYDVKM. V gave up 6 bases and J gave up 3 bases; unmatched junction bases: 14. Sequencing was performed on naive CD8+ T cells sorted from blood. This rearrangement joins TRBV28 to TRBJ1-5, with 7 bases matching TRBD1. The sequence was obtained from a woman in her 30s in good health. The CDR3 spells CASSRPLWTGTNQPQHF. CDR3 nucleotide sequence: TGTGCCAGCAGCCGCCCGTTGTGGACAGGAACCAATCAGCCCCAGCATTTT.